This T cell receptor beta chain was identified in a study of T cells after posttransplantation cyclophosphamide. A few counts support this clone. Using immunoSEQ multiplex PCR, the repertoire was profiled, and TCRdb retains in-frame clones only, with some absent. The sample lists 30,000 or so clones, 70% to 90% seen once, with roughly 3.5% in the top ten. The CDR3 runs to 15 residues. Trimming left V 3 bases short and J 0 bases short, with 11 bases between. Germline CDR1 SEHNR, CDR2 FQNEAQ (reference sequence). The sequence derives from a man in his forties or fifties. This sequence joins TRBV7-9 and TRBJ1-1, with D uncertain. Source material: PBMCs. The CDR3 sequence is CASSFNEGMNTEAFF. The CDR3 DNA is TGTGCCAGCAGCTTCAACGAGGGCATGAACACTGAAGCTTTCTTT.